What follows describes a single T cell receptor (beta chain). These data originate in a study of CD8 T cells in Susac syndrome. Reverse transcription of roughly 0.5 to 1 ug RNA was performed with random hexamers. TCRdb reprocessed the immunoSEQ multiplex PCR reads via MiXCR and lists one record per CDR3 protein. Here the sample spans 100,000 to 150,000 distinct CDR3 sequences, around 94% being singletons. The germline V gene encodes CDR1 MNHEY and CDR2 SVGAGI. Between the trimmed V and J ends, which lost 2 bases and 2 bases, there was a span of 15 bases. The CDR3 totals 16 residues. Source material: CD8+ T cells from PBMCs. The sequence was obtained from a human donor with Susac syndrome. This rearrangement joins TRBV6-5 to TRBJ1-2, with D maybe TRBD1 (5 bases). The CDR3 DNA is TGTGCCAGCAGTTACGGGCTAAGGGGAATCAACTATGGCTACACCTTC. It codes for CASSYGLRGINYGYTF.